A selection of T cell receptor beta chains follows, all from one sample in a study of vaccination and CD4 T cells after COVID-19. TCRdb analysed the PCR reads with MiXCR anew, one entry per CDR3 protein. The profile shows 15,000 to 20,000 distinct CDR3 sequences, about three fifths of them singletons. These receptors' targets are unknown. Material for sequencing was CD4+ T cells from blood, cultured in vitro. Receptors were obtained from a human donor who had recovered from COVID-19. The CDR3 runs from the conserved cysteine through the conserved F or W. D genes are given only for firm matches. Where a row states a size, it is once, few, many or the class of an expanded clone; other rows omit it.

size	D	V	J	CDR3	DNA
few	-	TRBV15	TRBJ1-1	CATSRPWGAGPKAFF	TGTGCCACCAGCCGGCCGTGGGGCGCAGGGCCGAAAGCTTTCTTT
-	-	TRBV6-1	TRBJ2-1	CASSPEVRGNEQFF	TGTGCCAGCAGTCCTGAGGTCAGGGGCAATGAGCAGTTCTTC
few	-	TRBV5-1	TRBJ1-2	CASSFWIGGDGYTF	TGCGCCAGCAGCTTCTGGATCGGCGGTGATGGCTACACCTTC
-	-	TRBV19	TRBJ2-2	CASSIGRSNTGELFF	TGTGCCAGTAGTATCGGACGGTCGAACACCGGGGAGCTGTTTTTT
-	-	TRBV24-1	TRBJ2-5	CATSDDASKETQYF	TGTGCCACCAGTGACGACGCCTCGAAAGAGACCCAGTACTTC
few	-	TRBV6-2/TRBV6-3	TRBJ2-1	CASSYSLDTIGGYNEQFF	TGTGCCAGCAGTTACTCCCTAGACACTATTGGGGGCTACAATGAGCAGTTCTTC
few	-	TRBV20-1	TRBJ1-1	CSAGDGVNTEAFF	TGCAGTGCCGGAGACGGCGTGAACACTGAAGCTTTCTTT
few	-	TRBV15	TRBJ1-6	CATSRDDSPLHF	TGTGCCACCAGCAGAGATGATTCACCCCTCCACTTT
-	-	TRBV24-1	TRBJ1-1	CATSEQGSIEAFF	TGTGCCACCAGTGAACAGGGTAGCATTGAAGCTTTCTTT
-	-	TRBV20-1	TRBJ1-2	CSARNLGPYGYTF	TGCAGTGCTAGAAATCTTGGACCCTATGGCTACACCTTC
-	-	TRBV20-1	TRBJ2-1	CSARDRLVRNEQFF	TGCAGTGCTAGGGATCGACTAGTACGCAATGAGCAGTTCTTC
-	-	TRBV6-1	TRBJ1-3	CASGILGSGNTIYF	TGTGCCAGCGGAATTTTGGGGTCTGGAAACACCATATATTTT
few	-	TRBV7-9	TRBJ1-5	CASSFDGIQPQHF	TGTGCCAGCAGCTTTGACGGCATTCAGCCCCAGCATTTT
-	TRBD2	TRBV19	TRBJ2-7	CASAGLAGGPYEQYF	TGTGCCAGTGCGGGACTAGCGGGAGGGCCCTACGAGCAGTACTTC
-	TRBD1	TRBV28	TRBJ2-7	CASRRPGQGTYEQYF	TGTGCCAGCAGAAGACCGGGACAGGGGACCTACGAGCAGTACTTC
once	-	TRBV7-6	TRBJ2-2	CASSLKAPLGSYTNTGELFF	TGTGCCAGCAGCTTAAAAGCCCCCCTAGGATCCTATACGAACACCGGGGAGCTGTTTTTT
-	-	TRBV27	TRBJ1-1	CASSYAANTEAFF	TGTGCCAGCAGTTATGCAGCGAACACTGAAGCTTTCTTT
-	-	TRBV30	TRBJ1-4	CAWSSGVPEKLFF	TGTGCCTGGAGTTCAGGGGTGCCTGAAAAACTGTTTTTT
few	-	TRBV6-2/TRBV6-3	TRBJ2-4	CASSRDGRWDIQYF	TGTGCCAGCAGTAGGGACGGGAGATGGGATATTCAGTACTTC
once	-	TRBV7-9	TRBJ1-2	CASSPPPHYGYTF	TGTGCCAGCAGCCCACCCCCCCACTATGGCTACACCTTC
-	-	TRBV5-4	TRBJ2-4	CASSFPEGAKNIQYF	TGTGCCAGCAGCTTCCCGGAAGGAGCCAAAAACATTCAGTACTTC
-	-	TRBV18	TRBJ1-2	CASSRAGTEGYTF	TGTGCCAGCTCCCGGGCTGGGACGGAGGGCTACACCTTC
-	TRBD2	TRBV7-7	TRBJ2-3	CASSLGGLAGSSSTDTQYF	TGTGCTAGCAGCCTAGGAGGTCTAGCGGGGTCATCGAGCACAGATACGCAGTATTTT
few	-	TRBV6-5	TRBJ1-2	CASSLQNNYGYTF	TGTGCCAGCAGTTTACAGAATAACTATGGCTACACCTTC
-	-	TRBV7-9	TRBJ1-1	CASRAVNTEAFF	TGTGCCAGCAGAGCAGTGAACACTGAAGCTTTCTTT
few	-	TRBV7-9	TRBJ1-2	CASSPTEPSNYGYTF	TGTGCCAGCAGCCCGACCGAGCCTTCTAACTATGGCTACACCTTC
few	-	TRBV7-9	TRBJ1-2	CASSRPTSGGYTF	TGTGCCAGCAGCCGCCCGACCTCGGGGGGCTACACCTTC
-	-	TRBV27	TRBJ1-5	CASSWDSNQPQHF	TGTGCCAGCAGTTGGGATAGCAATCAGCCCCAGCATTTT
-	-	TRBV15	TRBJ2-3	CATSRQGENTDTQYF	TGTGCCACCAGCAGACAGGGAGAAAACACAGATACGCAGTATTTT
-	-	TRBV5-1	TRBJ2-3	CASSSGNRDTDTQYF	TGCGCCAGCAGCTCGGGGAACAGAGACACAGATACGCAGTATTTT
few	TRBD2	TRBV6-1	TRBJ2-4	CASTRGGRENIQYF	TGTGCCAGCACCCGGGGGGGACGGGAGAACATTCAGTACTTC
-	TRBD1	TRBV19	TRBJ1-2	CASSINRQGRYYGYTF	TGTGCCAGTAGTATTAACCGACAGGGCCGGTACTATGGCTACACCTTC
-	TRBD1	TRBV20-1	TRBJ1-5	CSASVPGTESNQPQHF	TGCAGTGCTAGTGTTCCCGGGACAGAAAGTAATCAGCCCCAGCATTTT
-	-	TRBV11-3	TRBJ1-6	CASSYIASYNSPLHF	TGTGCCAGCAGCTATATAGCCTCCTATAATTCACCCCTCCACTTT
few	-	TRBV11-2	TRBJ1-1	CASSLAAGSTEAFF	TGTGCCAGCAGCTTAGCGGCAGGGTCCACTGAAGCTTTCTTT
few	TRBD1	TRBV27	TRBJ2-2	CASSLSRTGGRGELFF	TGTGCCAGCAGTTTAAGTCGGACAGGGGGCCGTGGGGAGCTGTTTTTT
-	TRBD1	TRBV6-2/TRBV6-3	TRBJ1-2	CASSLGQASDYTF	TGTGCCAGCAGCCTTGGACAGGCGAGCGACTACACCTTC
-	-	TRBV7-2	TRBJ1-5	CASSPGTPWGNQPQHF	TGTGCCAGCAGCCCCGGAACGCCCTGGGGAAATCAGCCCCAGCATTTT
few	-	TRBV20-1	TRBJ2-1	CSAGNWDRNEWNEQFF	TGCAGTGCCGGTAATTGGGACCGAAACGAGTGGAATGAGCAGTTCTTC
few	TRBD1	TRBV30	TRBJ1-5	CAWNQGARQPQHF	TGTGCCTGGAACCAGGGGGCAAGGCAGCCCCAGCATTTT
-	-	TRBV2	TRBJ1-2	CASTSRGADGYTF	TGTGCCAGCACCTCGCGGGGCGCGGATGGCTACACCTTC
-	-	TRBV30	TRBJ1-1	CAWHRESTEAFF	TGTGCCTGGCACAGGGAAAGCACTGAAGCTTTCTTT
few	-	TRBV7-9	TRBJ2-3	CASSLASEDTQYF	TGTGCCAGCAGCTTAGCTAGCGAAGATACGCAGTATTTT
-	-	TRBV2	TRBJ2-5	CASSEQDLETQYF	TGTGCCAGCTCGGAACAGGACTTAGAGACCCAGTACTTC
-	-	TRBV6-1	TRBJ1-3	CASTQDRYPGNTIYF	TGTGCCAGCACCCAAGACAGGTATCCTGGAAACACCATATATTTT
-	-	TRBV28	TRBJ2-5	CASTSPGTAVEETQYF	TGTGCCAGCACCTCCCCCGGGACGGCGGTGGAAGAGACCCAGTACTTC
-	-	TRBV4-3	TRBJ2-2	CASSQERLMNTGELFF	TGCGCCAGCAGCCAAGAGAGGCTTATGAACACCGGGGAGCTGTTTTTT
-	-	TRBV20-1	TRBJ2-1	CSASRGATYNEQFF	TGCAGTGCTAGCCGGGGGGCCACCTACAATGAGCAGTTCTTC
-	-	TRBV28	TRBJ2-7	CASRLDASSYEQYF	TGTGCCAGCAGGCTGGACGCCTCCTCCTACGAGCAGTACTTC
-	-	TRBV28	TRBJ1-2	CASSLPRGRDYGYTF	TGTGCCAGCAGTTTACCCAGGGGACGGGACTATGGCTACACCTTC
-	-	TRBV7-2	TRBJ2-3	CASSPGTVTDTQYF	TGTGCCAGCAGCCCAGGGACGGTCACAGATACGCAGTATTTT
-	-	TRBV27	TRBJ1-6	CASSPRRGYENSPLHF	TGTGCCAGCAGTCCGAGGAGGGGTTACGAGAATTCACCCCTCCACTTT
few	-	TRBV30	TRBJ1-2	CAWGRGDVLGLTYGYTF	TGTGCCTGGGGCCGAGGGGACGTTTTGGGACTCACCTATGGCTACACCTTC
-	TRBD2	TRBV7-2	TRBJ2-1	CASTGAGSSYNEQFF	TGTGCCAGCACTGGAGCGGGGAGCTCCTACAATGAGCAGTTCTTC
-	-	TRBV3-1	TRBJ1-2	CASSQESYGYTF	TGTGCCAGCAGCCAAGAGTCGTATGGCTACACCTTC
-	-	TRBV6-1	TRBJ2-6	CASRLDLSGANVLTF	TGTGCCAGCAGACTCGACCTCTCTGGGGCCAACGTCCTGACTTTC
few	TRBD1	TRBV7-9	TRBJ1-2	CASSLDRANYGYTF	TGTGCCAGCAGCCTGGACAGGGCTAACTATGGCTACACCTTC
-	-	TRBV20-1	TRBJ2-2	CSARDLQRPYTGELFF	TGCAGTGCTAGAGATCTCCAACGACCCTACACCGGGGAGCTGTTTTTT
-	-	TRBV30	TRBJ2-7	CAWSGGRSREQYF	TGTGCCTGGAGTGGCGGCAGGTCAAGGGAGCAGTACTTC
-	TRBD1	TRBV5-8	TRBJ1-2	CASSRDRGGGYTF	TGTGCCAGCAGCCGAGACAGGGGGGGCGGCTACACCTTC